The clone carrying this TCR beta chain was counted between two and nine times. These data are taken from a study of identical twins. The CDR3 is made up of 15 amino acids. Via MiXCR, TCRdb re-called the 5' RACE reads, giving one row per CDR3 protein. The table records approximately 1.8 million distinct CDR3 sequences, about 31% of them present only once. Specimen: cord blood. The receptor was isolated from a newborn girl in good health. The V call is TRBV21-1, the J call TRBJ1-2. TRBV21-1 is shown as a pseudogene. The CDR3 bases are TGTGCCAGCAGGCTTCGCCGATCCAGGGCCAGCGGCTACACCTTC. Translation gives CASRLRRSRASGYTF.